The 13 T cell receptor beta chains listed next were all sequenced from one sample in a study of cytomegalovirus exposure and HLA in healthy donors. 13 Jbeta primers and 60 Vbeta primers were used for the PCR. Using immunoSEQ multiplex PCR, the repertoire was profiled, and TCRdb retains in-frame clones only, with some absent. Of roughly 150,000 clones listed, roughly 85% are singletons. Sequenced: PBMCs. All receptors come from a man in his forties in good health and CMV-seropositive.

This clone was seen only a few times. The chain joins TRBV7-8 to TRBJ1-1; D is perhaps TRBD1 (6 bases). The CDR3 totals 15 residues. The germline gives CDR1 SGHVS, CDR2 FQNEAQ. Trimming left V 7 bases short and J 5 bases short, with 20 bases between. The CDR3 is CASTRGRGFGTEAFF. CDR3 nucleotides: TGTGCCAGCACCCGGGGCAGGGGTTTTGGGACTGAAGCTTTCTTT.

V and J are TRBV7-9 and TRBJ1-2, with D uncertain. This CDR3 is built from 14 residues. CDR1 is SEHNR, CDR2 FQNEAQ, per germline (reference sequence). Between the trimmed V and J ends, which lost 3 bases and 2 bases, there was a span of 10 bases. In DNA form, the CDR3 reads TGTGCCAGCAGCTTCTCTACAGAGAACTATGGCTACACCTTC. This encodes CASSFSTENYGYTF.

V usage is TRBV25-1 and J usage is TRBJ1-5, with D perhaps TRBD1 (6 bases). Germline V gives CDR1 MGHDK, CDR2 SYGVNS. This CDR3 contains 13 residues. V lost 1 base to trimming and J lost 6 bases, with 7 bases between them. As DNA, the CDR3 is TGTGCCAGCAGTGAATGGGGGCGTCAGCCCCAGCATTTT. Protein product: CASSEWGRQPQHF.

This rearrangement joins TRBV30 to TRBJ2-2; 8 bases agree with TRBD1. V dropped 1 base and J dropped 5; count of bases not matched to a gene: 3. CDR3 length: 14 amino acids. From germline, CDR1 is GTSNPN and CDR2 SVGIG (reference sequence). The DNA of the CDR3 is TGTGCCTGGAGTGAGGGACAGGTGACCGGGGAGCTGTTTTTT. It specifies CAWSEGQVTGELFF.

The chain combines TRBV10-3 with TRBJ1-1; D is perhaps TRBD1 (5 bases). Germline V CDR1 and CDR2: ENHRY, SYGVKD. This CDR3 comprises 15 residues. V lost 0 bases, J lost 5 bases, and 13 bases lay in between. The CDR3 bases are TGTGCCATCAGTGAGTCTAGGGGCCAGCAGACTGAAGCTTTCTTT. It translates to CAISESRGQQTEAFF.

A word on this clone: The junction departs from the called germline gene at one end, perhaps through a read error. The V gene is TRBV6-4, the J gene TRBJ2-7; 9 bases fit TRBD2. The CDR3 consists of 17 residues. CDR1 and CDR2 (germline): MRHNA, SNTAGT. The CDR3 protein is CASSIRTSVEATYERYF. Written as DNA, the CDR3 is TGTGCCAGCAGTATACGGACTAGCGTGGAAGCAACCTACGAGCGGTACTTC.

The gene calls are TRBV10-2 and TRBJ2-5; TRBD2 matches at 8 bases. V gave up 3 bases and J gave up 4 bases; unmatched junction bases: 4. CDR3 length: 14 amino acids. Germline loops: CDR1 WSHSY, CDR2 SAAADI. The DNA for the CDR3 is TGCGCCAGCAGTGAAGGGACTAGTGGAGAGACCCAGTACTTC. This encodes CASSEGTSGETQYF.

The J gene is TRBJ2-7, the V gene TRBV4-2; D may be TRBD2 (6 bases). The CDR3 is 15 amino acids. V lost 0 bases and J lost 6, with 15 bases in between. Germline assignment: CDR1 LGHNA and CDR2 YNFKEQ. The CDR3 DNA is TGTGCCAGCAGCCAAGAGGGAGCGGGTTCTTTCGAGCAGTACTTC. Protein: CASSQEGAGSFEQYF.

The chain is built from TRBV2 and TRBJ2-5; 7 bases are a match to TRBD1. The J call may be wrong; the DNA end is better matched by TRBJ2-7. The CDR3 extends over 14 amino acids. Germline V gives CDR1 SNHLY, CDR2 FYNNEI. The CDR3 here is CASSHRDSWDEQYF. The CDR3 DNA sequence: TGTGCCAGCAGCCACCGGGACAGTTGGGACGAGCAGTACTTC.

This clone was observed a single time. The V and J genes are TRBV27 and TRBJ2-1, with D unresolved. CDR3 length: 14 residues. The V end lost 8 bases, the J end lost 3 bases, and 14 bases lay between the germline ends. Germline CDR1 is MNHEY and CDR2 is SMNVEV (reference sequence). Written as DNA, the CDR3 is TGTGCCAGCCGGTCCCTGGCGGTCTACAATGAGCAGTTCTTC. This codes for CASRSLAVYNEQFF.

This clone was observed a handful of times. The rearrangement links TRBV6-1 to TRBJ2-1, with 11 bases matching TRBD2. Germline V gives CDR1 MNHNS, CDR2 SASEGT. With V trimmed by 6 bases and J by 0 bases, 1 base remained unmatched. The length of the CDR3 is 15 residues. CDR3 DNA: TGTGCCAGCAGGGGACTAGCGGCCTCCTACAATGAGCAGTTCTTC. Protein product: CASRGLAASYNEQFF.

The genes are TRBV28 and TRBJ2-1, with 8 bases that match TRBD2. The CDR3 contains 15 residues. Germline V gene lookup returns CDR1 MDHEN and CDR2 SYDVKM. V lost 3 bases and J lost 0; bases outside the gene matches: 1. DNA of the CDR3: TGTGCCAGCAGTTTTCTAGCGGGCTCCTACAATGAGCAGTTCTTC. Its protein product is CASSFLAGSYNEQFF. Together with reference TRBV28 and TRBJ2-1, the CDR3 gives the full variable domain: DVKVTQSSRYLVKRTGEKVFLECVQDMDHENMFWYRQDPGLGLRLIYFSYDVKMKEKGDIPEGYSVSREKKERFSLILESASTNQTSMYLCASSFLAGSYNEQFFGPGTRLTVL.

The gene calls are TRBV7-9 and TRBJ1-5; D remains unclear. The J call may be in error: the DNA end matches TRBJ2-3 better. Germline-derived CDR1 and CDR2 are SEHNR and FQNEAQ (reference sequence). The CDR3 contains 12 residues. CDR3 sequence reads: CASSLVPWPQYF. In DNA form, the CDR3 reads TGTGCCAGCAGCTTAGTTCCCTGGCCCCAGTATTTT.